Listed below are T cell receptor beta chains from one sample, sequenced in a study of PD-1 blockade in classical Hodgkin lymphoma. The protocol was immunoSEQ multiplex PCR, while the TCRdb copy is restricted to in-frame clones and leaves out a portion. In the table there are 150,000 or so clones, just under 80% of which are singletons. The sample was peripheral blood mononuclear cells (PBMCs), taken before the second cycle of nivolumab. The receptors here all came from a human donor with classical Hodgkin lymphoma. Both conserved end residues are part of each CDR3. Size is stated for part of the rows, as once, few or many counts, or as a class when the clone is expanded.

abundance	j_gene	v_gene	CDR3aa
.	TRBJ1-5	TRBV28	CASKIGGLQQPQHF
few	TRBJ1-5	TRBV10-3	CAISERREGDQPQHF
few	TRBJ2-2	TRBV7-9	CVPGATTGELFF
.	TRBJ2-7	TRBV19	CASSIGGFYEQYF
.	TRBJ2-6	TRBV7-6	CASSLVRSSGANVLTF
once	TRBJ2-1	TRBV9	CASSVGGWVQSSYNEQFF
.	TRBJ2-5	TRBV29-1	CSVVAARGRGECLIETQYF
.	TRBJ1-1	TRBV5-1	CASSSRQRARTEAFF
.	TRBJ1-5	TRBV7-2	CASSFYDQPQHF
.	TRBJ2-1	TRBV18	CASSPSLGSYNEQFF
.	TRBJ2-3	TRBV10-3	CAISDRGQSTDTQYF
.	TRBJ2-7	TRBV11-1	CASSSLAGGYYEQYF
.	TRBJ1-2	TRBV7-9	CASSLDIYGYTF
.	TRBJ1-1	TRBV28	CASSTGSLGQAFF
.	TRBJ1-2	TRBV10-3	CATGTGASYTF
.	TRBJ2-1	TRBV11-3	CASSLSWENEQFF
.	TRBJ2-6	TRBV10-3	CAIDSGANVLTF
.	TRBJ2-1	TRBV7-6	CASSPERLLEFF
.	TRBJ2-5	TRBV28	CASALGGTRLGETQYF
.	TRBJ1-1	TRBV19	CASSNRGELNTEAFF
.	TRBJ1-2	TRBV6-6	CASRSPGTGVGFGYTF
.	TRBJ1-1	TRBV15	CATSKDTGIMNTEAFF
.	TRBJ2-5	TRBV7-2	CASSLGGAQETQYF
.	TRBJ1-2	TRBV2	CASSARDPVDGYTF
.	TRBJ1-2	TRBV5-1	CASSQGQIYGYTF
.	TRBJ1-4	TRBV4-1	CASSQGTRDRMAF
.	TRBJ2-2	TRBV18	CASSLGASGGPENLPGELFF
.	TRBJ2-7	TRBV18	CASSSLGAGYEQYF
.	TRBJ2-5	TRBV5-1	CASSLTWGIQETQYF
once	TRBJ2-3	TRBV27	CASSDRDRETDTQYF
.	TRBJ2-7	TRBV7-2	CASSLGLAEVYEQYF
once	TRBJ2-7	TRBV7-3	CASSLIGGLSPYEQYF
.	TRBJ1-2	TRBV5-4	CASSFGQGAQGYTF
.	TRBJ2-1	TRBV7-3	CASSLTGASYNEQFF
.	TRBJ2-7	TRBV2	CASSLTGSGYEQYF
once	TRBJ1-6	TRBV6-5	CASSTNRAILSPLHF
.	TRBJ1-2	TRBV7-2	CASSLGRGNYGYTF
.	TRBJ2-1	TRBV25-1	CASTAFNEQFF
.	TRBJ1-2	TRBV19	CASSLTPDRVEGYTF
few	TRBJ2-7	TRBV28	CAGGEGTHEQYF
.	TRBJ1-2	TRBV6-1	CASRGTAGGYTF
.	TRBJ2-6	TRBV10-3	CAISERGAPSSGANVLTF
.	TRBJ2-3	TRBV19	CASSLGQGADTQYF
.	TRBJ2-2	TRBV7-3	CASSLQGNTGELFF
once	TRBJ1-2	TRBV4-3	CASSQETLPGARGGYTF
.	TRBJ2-3	TRBV6-6	CASSYQGTDTQYF
.	TRBJ1-1	TRBV6-5	CASSYSRGGTTEAFF
.	TRBJ1-6	TRBV6-6	CASSYVGQGNSPLHF
.	TRBJ1-1	TRBV19	CASSIFWGMNTEAFF
.	TRBJ2-3	TRBV28	CASSFTRVVLDTQYF